The source of this TCR beta chain is a study of control samples from healthy donors and cancer patients (TCRdb year 2020). Trimming takes 2 bases from V and 7 bases from J, and the germline ends sit 5 bases apart. In the germline V gene, CDR1 corresponds to SGHTA and CDR2 to FQGTGA. Inclusive of the bounding cysteine and phenylalanine, the CDR3 is 12 residues long. Solely the CDR3 DNA is kept, with 36 bases framed from the first base. As regards this clone: Which antigen it targets is not known. No much larger clone exists at a distance of one base, and base qualities are not known.

Library preparation was by the immunoSEQ multiplex PCR assay. The source is immuneACCESS, and TCRdb retained only in-frame sequences with V and J called. Part of the clones is not carried over; for the studies checked, unresolved V genes explain less than half of this, and the remainder is unexplained. This sample lists roughly 98,000 clones; over 85% were detected once. The leading ten clones occupy approximately 8% of the sample. The chain is encoded by TRBV7-3 joined to TRBJ2-2; no confident D gene assignment can be made. The material sequenced was blood. The sequence came from a man between 18 and 35 years old in good health. Here the CDR3 is given as CASSLGDGELFF. The nucleotide sequence reads as follows: TGTGCCAGCAGCTTAGGGGACGGGGAGCTGTTTTTT.